The source of this TCR beta chain is a study of cytomegalovirus exposure and HLA in healthy donors. Study results and caveats: Cytomegalovirus association was listed for 150 or so TCR beta chains.

TCRdb's table, derived via immunoSEQ multiplex PCR, lists solely in-frame clones and lacks some. The sample carries about 130,000 clones, 85% to 90% recorded once. This clone was counted a few times. Its antigen is unknown. Other DNA variants within this sample encode the same CDR3. The CDR3 totals 14 residues. Trimming pared 2 bases from V and 5 bases from J, leaving 13 bases between. Germline CDR1 reads MNHEY; CDR2 reads SVGAGI. The clonotype originates from a man aged 25-40 years in good health and CMV-seronegative. The sequencing sample was made of PBMCs. The rearrangement uses TRBV6-5 and TRBJ2-7; tentatively, D is TRBD1 (7 bases). CDR3 region: CASSYLDREDEQYF. In DNA, the CDR3 is TGTGCCAGCAGTTACCTTGACAGGGAGGACGAGCAGTACTTC.